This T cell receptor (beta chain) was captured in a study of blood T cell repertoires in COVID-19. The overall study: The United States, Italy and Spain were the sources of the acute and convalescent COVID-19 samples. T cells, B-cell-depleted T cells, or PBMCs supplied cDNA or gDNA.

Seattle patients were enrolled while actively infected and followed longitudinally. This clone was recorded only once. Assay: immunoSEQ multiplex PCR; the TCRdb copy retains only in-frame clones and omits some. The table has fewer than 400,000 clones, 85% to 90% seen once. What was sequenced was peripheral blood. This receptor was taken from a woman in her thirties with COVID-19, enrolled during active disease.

The CDR3 here is CASGSSTESEAFF. CDR3 nucleotides: TGTGCTAGTGGTTCTTCGACAGAATCTGAAGCTTTCTTT. The rearrangement links TRBV12-5 to TRBJ1-1, with TRBD1 as a possible D gene (5 bases). From germline, CDR1 is LGHNT and CDR2 FRNRAP. V was pared by 4 bases and J by 6 bases, with 12 bases between. CDR3 length: 13 amino acids.